Presented here are 3 T cell receptor beta chains from one specimen sequenced in a study of PD-L1 blockade in urothelial cancer. Time point described: pretreatment peripheral blood. TCRdb's copy holds only in-frame clones and misses some; the assay was immunoSEQ multiplex PCR. Here the sample spans about 86,000 clones, about 84% being singletons. The sequenced sample was PBMCs, obtained around atezolizumab (anti-PD-L1) treatment. All receptors come from a man in his 60s with urothelial cancer.

The J gene is TRBJ2-3, the V gene TRBV7-2; 12 bases map to TRBD2. This CDR3 contains 15 residues. V shed 6 bases, J shed 5 bases, and the junction held 6 bases outside the gene matches. The germline gives CDR1 SGHTA, CDR2 FQGNSA. The CDR3 DNA follows: TGTGCCAGCAGATTGACTAGCGGGAGTGGAGATACGCAGTATTTT. The encoded protein is CASRLTSGSGDTQYF. Looking up the rest from reference TRBV7-2 and TRBJ2-3 gives the full variable domain: GAGVSQSPSNKVTEKGKDVELRCDPISGHTALYWYRQSLGQGLEFLIYFQGNSAPDKSGLPSDRFSAERTGGSVSTLTIQRTQQEDSAVYLCASRLTSGSGDTQYFGPGTRLTVL.

The chain employs TRBV21-1 and TRBJ1-4; the table assigns TRBD1, which was not confirmed against the DNA. TRBV21-1 is a documented pseudogene. The length of the CDR3 is 17 residues. The CDR3 region has the DNA TGTGCCAGCAGCAAACACCGACAGGCGGCAACTAATGAAAAACTGTTTTTT. Encoded protein: CASSKHRQAATNEKLFF.

Of note for this clone: The junction and the germline gene differ at one end; a read error may be behind it. J is TRBJ2-1 and V is TRBV5-4; possible D gene TRBD1, 6 bases. CDR3 length: 11 amino acids. The V gene's germline CDR1 is SGHNT and CDR2 YYREEE (reference sequence). DNA of the CDR3: TGTGCCAGCAGCAGGGACAATGATCAGTTCTTC. This encodes CASSRDNDQFF.